A selection of T cell receptor beta chains follows, all from one sample in a study of T cell responses to AZD1222 COVID-19 vaccine. The protocol was immunoSEQ multiplex PCR, while the TCRdb copy is restricted to in-frame clones and leaves out a portion. Of about 94,000 clones in the sample, roughly 84% were seen once. Sequencing used peripheral blood, obtained on day 0 of AZD1222 vaccination. The source is an adult in good health. Each CDR3 is given with its conserved first and last residue. The D gene is left open where the match is weak. Only some rows state a clone size, as once, few, many or a class for expanded clones.

j_call v_call d_call clone_size cdr3_nt cdr3_aa
TRBJ1-6 TRBV19 TRBD1 NA TGTGCCAGTAGTTCTACAGGGGGCGCAGGGAATTCACCCCTCCACTTT CASSSTGGAGNSPLHF
TRBJ2-2 TRBV7-3 NA NA TGTGCCAGCAGCTTAACCAGCGGGCGGGGAACCGGGGAGCTGTTTTTT CASSLTSGRGTGELFF
TRBJ2-3 TRBV19 TRBD2 NA TGTGCCAGTAGTATAGGAGCGGGGAGCACAGATACGCAGTATTTT CASSIGAGSTDTQYF
TRBJ1-5 TRBV28 TRBD1 NA TGTGCCAGCAGTCCCCCGCAGGGGGCGGATCAGCCCCAGCATTTT CASSPPQGADQPQHF
TRBJ1-6 TRBV29-1 NA NA TGCAGCGTTGCTTTACATGATGGTTCACCCCTCCACTTT CSVALHDGSPLHF
TRBJ2-3 TRBV15 NA NA TGTGCCACCAGCAGAGATCTAGGAGATACGCAGTATTTT CATSRDLGDTQYF
TRBJ1-3 TRBV7-9 TRBD1 NA TGTGCCAGCAGCTCCCGGACAGGGGGAAACACCATATATTTT CASSSRTGGNTIYF
TRBJ2-5 TRBV5-1 TRBD1 NA TGCGCCAGCAGCCTGATGCACGGACAGGGGGAAGAGACCCAGTACTTC CASSLMHGQGEETQYF
TRBJ2-3 TRBV7-2 TRBD2 NA TGTGCCAGCAGCTTAGTTTTTAGTAGCGGGGGGGGTAGGGATACGCAGTATTTT CASSLVFSSGGGRDTQYF
TRBJ1-2 TRBV11-2 TRBD1 NA TGTGCCAGCAGCTCCATATTCCAGACGACAGGGACCTATGGCTACACCTTC CASSSIFQTTGTYGYTF
TRBJ1-5 TRBV7-2 NA few TGTGCCAGCAGCTTAGTGGTAGATAGCAATCAGCCCCAGCATTTT CASSLVVDSNQPQHF
TRBJ2-3 TRBV7-2 NA few TGTGCCAGCAGCACCTCTAGCGGCACAGATACGCAGTATTTT CASSTSSGTDTQYF
TRBJ1-5 TRBV2 TRBD1 once TGTGCCAGCAGCCAGGGACAGGGGAATCAGCCCCAGCATTTT CASSQGQGNQPQHF
TRBJ2-7 TRBV28 NA NA TGTGCCAGCAGTTTGGGCTACGAGCAGTACTTC CASSLGYEQYF
TRBJ2-5 TRBV28 TRBD1 NA TGTGCCAGCAGTCAAGGGGGCCGTACGGAGACCCAGTACTTC CASSQGGRTETQYF
TRBJ2-3 TRBV5-4 NA NA TGTGCCAGTATCAGTCCGGGAGGACAGGCACCGGGCACGCAGTATTTT CASISPGGQAPGTQYF
TRBJ1-6 TRBV28 TRBD1 few TGTGCCAGCAGTTCCCCGGGACAGAATTCACCCCTCCACTTT CASSSPGQNSPLHF
TRBJ1-1 TRBV19 NA NA TGTGCCAGTACCAGAGTCAGGGATCAGAATGAAGCTTTCTTT CASTRVRDQNEAFF
TRBJ1-1 TRBV10-2 NA once TGCGCCAGCACCGCCTACAGGGAGGGTGAAGCTTTCTTT CASTAYREGEAFF
TRBJ2-3 TRBV28 TRBD1 NA TGTGCCAGCAGTCGGCCGGGGACAGGGGAGGATACGCAGTATTTT CASSRPGTGEDTQYF
TRBJ2-7 TRBV28 NA NA TGTGCCAGCAGTCCTCCCTGGAAGGAGCAGTACTTC CASSPPWKEQYF
TRBJ2-2 TRBV3-1/TRBV3-2 NA NA TGTGCCAGCAGCCAAGCCAACGATTGGACCATTGACGGGGAGCTGTTTTTT CASSQANDWTIDGELFF
TRBJ1-4 TRBV5-1 NA once TGCGCCAGCAGCTTACAGAGTAATGAAAAACTGTTTTTT CASSLQSNEKLFF
TRBJ1-4 TRBV30 NA few TGTGCCTGGAGCGTGGGGACGTGGGGGGAAAAACTGTTTTTT CAWSVGTWGEKLFF
TRBJ2-5 TRBV11-2 TRBD2 NA TGTGCCAGCAGCTTAGTGGGGACTAGCGGGTTGGGGACCCAGTACTTC CASSLVGTSGLGTQYF
TRBJ2-7 TRBV18 TRBD1 NA TGTGCCAGCTCACCTGGACAGGGAGGAATCTACGAGCAGTACTTC CASSPGQGGIYEQYF
TRBJ1-5 TRBV19 TRBD1 NA TGTGCCAGTAGAAGACAGGGCGATCAGCCCCAGCATTTT CASRRQGDQPQHF
TRBJ2-1 TRBV9 NA NA TGTGCCAGCAGCGCCCCCTACAATGAGCAGTTCTTC CASSAPYNEQFF
TRBJ2-3 TRBV7-3 NA NA TGTGCCAGCAGCCGGACAGACACAGATACGCAGTATTTT CASSRTDTDTQYF
TRBJ1-1 TRBV11-2 TRBD1 NA TGTGCCAGCAGCGTGATAGGACAGGGTGAAGCTTTCTTT CASSVIGQGEAFF
TRBJ1-5 TRBV10-3 NA NA TGTGCCATGGGTACAGGTTTACGCAATCAGCCCCAGCATTTT CAMGTGLRNQPQHF
TRBJ1-5 TRBV9 TRBD1 NA TGTGCCAGCAGCGCAGGGGGGAGTAGCAATCAGCCCCAGCATTTT CASSAGGSSNQPQHF
TRBJ2-7 TRBV2 NA NA TGTGCCAGCAGTGCCCAGGACTGGTACGAGCAGTACTTC CASSAQDWYEQYF
TRBJ1-3 TRBV7-2 NA NA TGTGCCAGCAGCTTACTAGGGGTAGGAAACACCATATATTTT CASSLLGVGNTIYF
TRBJ1-1 TRBV6-5 NA NA TGTGCCAGCAGGGACAGCCAGCCTAACACTGAAGCTTTCTTT CASRDSQPNTEAFF
TRBJ2-1 TRBV7-2 TRBD2 NA TGTGCCAGCAGCTTAGGACTAGCGGGGGGGCGGTCTCTGGTCTTC CASSLGLAGGRSLVF
TRBJ2-3 TRBV9 TRBD2 NA TGTGCCAGCAGCCCCCGACTAGCGGGGGCACTTGGTACGCAGTATTTT CASSPRLAGALGTQYF
TRBJ1-3 TRBV28 NA NA TGTGCCAGCAGCCGCGCCAGGGGAGGAAACACCATATATTTT CASSRARGGNTIYF
TRBJ1-4 TRBV7-2 TRBD1 NA TGTGCCAGCAGCCGGAACGGGGGACAGACACTTGAAAAACTGTTTTTT CASSRNGGQTLEKLFF
TRBJ2-2 TRBV11-1 NA NA TGTGCCAGCAGCTTAGCGATCCCGGGGTCGGCCGGGGAGCTGTTTTTT CASSLAIPGSAGELFF
TRBJ2-3 TRBV6-1 NA NA TGTGCCAGCAGTGATAGGGGCGGTACTAGCACAGATACGCAGTATTTT CASSDRGGTSTDTQYF
TRBJ1-2 TRBV24-1 NA NA TGTGCCACCAGTGATGCGCCAGGGATGAACTATGGCTACACCTTC CATSDAPGMNYGYTF
TRBJ1-5 TRBV5-4 NA NA TGTGCCAGCAGCTTGGGGATAGGCAATCAGCCCCAGCATTTT CASSLGIGNQPQHF
TRBJ2-1 TRBV5-1 TRBD1 NA TGCGCCAGCAGCTCCGGGACAGGCTCCTACAATGAGCAGTTCTTC CASSSGTGSYNEQFF
TRBJ1-4 TRBV19 TRBD1 NA TGTGCCAGTAGTATAGTCGGGACAGGGAATGAAAAACTGTTTTTT CASSIVGTGNEKLFF
TRBJ2-3 TRBV5-1 NA NA TGCGCCAGCAGCTCCTCCACAGATACGCAGTATTTT CASSSSTDTQYF
TRBJ1-5 TRBV19 NA NA TGTGCCAGTAGTGAACAGGGACTTAGCAATCAGCCCCAGCATTTT CASSEQGLSNQPQHF
TRBJ2-3 TRBV11-2 NA NA TGTGCCAGCAGCCCAGGTTCCGAAGGGACGCAGTATTTT CASSPGSEGTQYF